What follows are 19 T cell receptor beta chains derived from one specimen sequenced in a study of control samples from healthy donors and cancer patients (dated by TCRdb to the early 2020s). Receptor libraries were prepared by the immunoSEQ multiplex PCR assay. Held by TCRdb, this immuneACCESS table contains in-frame sequences only and omits some clones. Under half of the omission traces to an unresolved V gene where checked; the cause of the rest is unknown. The sample table contains some 13,000 clones; only one count was recorded for less than 95% of them. The biggest ten clones account for 25% to 30% of the sample. The sequencing input was PBMCs. These receptors were collected from a man in his sixties or seventies with head and neck cancer.

V is TRBV29-1 and J is TRBJ2-2; 10 bases are a match to TRBD2. Germline CDR1 and CDR2: SQVTM and ANQGSEA. CDR3 length: 14 residues. V dropped 3 bases and J dropped 3; count of bases not matched to a gene: 1. The CDR3 sequence: CSVETSGYTGELFF. The CDR3 bases are TGCAGCGTTGAGACTAGCGGGTACACCGGGGAGCTGTTTTTT.

V gene TRBV12-3 or TRBV12-4 combines with J gene TRBJ1-1; tentative D call: TRBD1 (6 bases). The length of the CDR3 is 12 residues. Trimming took off 6 bases at V and 6 bases at J, with 11 bases between the two ends. This CDR3 is CASRRRTAEAFF. Here the CDR3 DNA reads TGTGCCAGCAGACGCCGGACAGCTGAAGCTTTCTTT.

The rearrangement uses TRBV27 and TRBJ2-2; D is perhaps TRBD2 (6 bases). Trimming pared 5 bases from V and 5 bases from J, leaving 18 bases between. CDR3 length equals 16 residues. Germline CDR1 reads MNHEY; CDR2 reads SMNVEV (reference sequence). Here the CDR3 reads CASSRLEGAVTGELFF. The CDR3 DNA is TGTGCCAGCAGTCGGTTGGAGGGAGCGGTTACCGGGGAGCTGTTTTTT.

The chain couples TRBV5-1 to TRBJ2-3; 11 nucleotides align to TRBD2. From germline, CDR1 is SGHRS and CDR2 YFSETQ. This CDR3 region has 15 residues. Trimming cost V 4 bases and J 2 bases; bases outside gene matches: 3. DNA for the CDR3: TGCGCCAGCAGCCCGGGACTAGCGGCCACAGATACGCAGTATTTT. The encoded protein is CASSPGLAATDTQYF. Together with reference TRBV5-1 and TRBJ2-3, the CDR3 gives the full variable domain: KAGVTQTPRYLIKTRGQQVTLSCSPISGHRSVSWYQQTPGQGLQFLFEYFSETQRNKGNFPGRFSGRQFSNSRSEMNVSTLELGDSALYLCASSPGLAATDTQYFGPGTRLTVL.

Of note for this clone: An end of the junction does not agree with germline; a read error may underlie this. J is TRBJ1-3 and V is TRBV5-1; a weak D match, TRBD1 (6 bases). The CDR3 has 16 amino acids. Germline CDR1 reads SGHRS; CDR2 reads YFSETQ. CDR3 loop: CARSPGGASSGNTIYF. For the CDR3, the DNA is TGCGCCCGCAGCCCGGGGGGGGCCTCCTCTGGAAACACCATATATTTT.

The chain carries TRBV6-5 and TRBJ1-2; 7 bases line up with TRBD1. V lost 10 bases and J lost 4; bases outside the gene matches: 9. There are 13 residues in the CDR3. The germline V gene has CDR1 MNHEY and CDR2 SVGAGI. The CDR3 bases are TGTGCCACCGTCCCACAGGGGACCTATGGCTACACCTTC. Its translation: CATVPQGTYGYTF.

The CDR3 nucleotides are TGTGCCAGCACCGCTAGAGATGAGCAGTTCTTC. Amino acids: CASTARDEQFF. The chain recombines TRBV27 with TRBJ2-1; D remains unclear. The CDR3 runs 11 residues. V lost 7 bases and J lost 8, with 9 bases in between. From germline, CDR1 is MNHEY and CDR2 SMNVEV (reference sequence).

The chain links TRBV6-5 to TRBJ1-2, with D uncertain. The length of the CDR3 is 13 residues. Germline assignment: CDR1 MNHEY and CDR2 SVGAGI. The V and J ends lost 6 bases and 1 base respectively, with 9 bases between them. As DNA, the CDR3 is TGTGCCAGCAGCCGGACGGTTAACTATGGCTACACCTTC. This translates into CASSRTVNYGYTF.

The CDR3 DNA sequence: TGTGCCAGCAGTTTAGGGGGACTAGCTGGAAACACCATATATTTT. This encodes CASSLGGLAGNTIYF. This chain connects TRBV27 to TRBJ1-3; the D gene is possibly TRBD1 (5 bases). This CDR3 has 15 residues. V lost 2 bases, J lost 2 bases, and 10 bases lay in between. CDR1 and CDR2 (germline): MNHEY, SMNVEV (reference sequence).

The chain links TRBV27 to TRBJ2-3, with D tentatively TRBD1 (6 bases). CDR3 length: 18 residues. Trimming took off 4 bases at V and 2 bases at J, with 22 bases between the two ends. Per germline, CDR1 MNHEY and CDR2 SMNVEV (reference sequence). The CDR3 DNA is TGTGCCAGCAGTTCAACAGGGAGATCCGTTCGCGACACAGATACGCAGTATTTT. Translated: CASSSTGRSVRDTDTQYF.

The genes are TRBV3-1 (or the pseudogene TRBV3-2) and TRBJ2-5; a possible D gene is TRBD2 (6 bases). This CDR3 comprises 14 residues. Germline lookup yields CDR1 LGHDT and CDR2 YNNKEL (reference sequence). Trimming took off 5 bases at V and 5 bases at J, with 15 bases between the two ends. The CDR3 DNA reads as TGTGCCAGCAGCTCCCCGGGGGTGGGGGAGACCCAGTACTTC. Amino acids: CASSSPGVGETQYF.

V is TRBV10-2 and J is TRBJ2-1, with TRBD1 identical over 11 bases. J was trimmed by 6 bases and V by 10 bases; bases with no gene match: 5. Germline V CDR1 and CDR2: WSHSY, SAAADI. This CDR3 region has 13 residues. The DNA for the CDR3 is TGCGCCACCTCGGGACAGGGGGGCAATGAGCAGTTCTTC. It codes for CATSGQGGNEQFF.

The chain uses TRBV19 and TRBJ1-1, with D uncertain. The ends were cut back, 2 bases at V and 1 base at J, with 5 bases in the middle. This CDR3 is 13 amino acids long. CDR1 and CDR2 (germline): LNHDA, SQIVND (reference sequence). CDR3 DNA: TGTGCCAGTAGTATAAGTGAGAACACTGAAGCTTTCTTT. Translated: CASSISENTEAFF.

CDR3 sequence (DNA): TGTGCCAGCAGCCCACACCAGCGGGAGGACGGAGAGCAGTTCTTC. Translating gives CASSPHQREDGEQFF. The V call is TRBV7-6, the J call TRBJ2-1, with TRBD2 matching 9 bases. The ends lost 5 bases at V and 10 bases at J; junction bases unmatched: 12. CDR3 size: 15 residues. Germline V lookup: CDR1 SGHVS, CDR2 FNYEAQ. The full variable domain, its missing parts supplied by reference TRBV7-6 and TRBJ2-1, is GAGVSQSPRYKVTKRGQDVALRCDPISGHVSLYWYRQALGQGPEFLTYFNYEAQQDKSGLPNDRFSAERPEGSISTLTIQRTEQRDSAMYRCASSPHQREDGEQFFGPGTRLTVL.

The chain carries TRBV7-2 and TRBJ2-7, with 10 bases fitting TRBD1. V lost 5 bases to trimming and J lost 3 bases; unmatched junction nucleotides: 1. Germline V lookup: CDR1 SGHTA, CDR2 FQGNSA. CDR3 size: 13 residues. CDR3 nucleotide sequence: TGTGCCAGCAGCCGGACAGGGGGCTACGAGCAGTACTTC. It codes for CASSRTGGYEQYF.

The chain has TRBV7-8 and TRBJ1-2, with D unclear. Germline values: CDR1 SGHVS, CDR2 FQNEAQ. Trimming took off 3 bases at V and 4 bases at J, with 12 bases between the two ends. This CDR3 spans 14 amino acids. CDR3: CASSLGDGVYGYTF. CDR3 DNA: TGTGCCAGCAGCTTGGGAGACGGCGTCTATGGCTACACCTTC. The variable domain in full, completed from reference TRBV7-8 and TRBJ1-2, reads GAGVSQSPRYKVAKRGQDVALRCDPISGHVSLFWYQQALGQGPEFLTYFQNEAQLDKSGLPSDRFFAERPEGSVSTLKIQRTQQEDSAVYLCASSLGDGVYGYTFGSGTRLTVV.

The V gene is TRBV29-1, the J gene TRBJ2-5; D perhaps matches TRBD1 (6 bases). From germline, CDR1 is SQVTM and CDR2 ANQGSEA. The V and J ends lost 7 bases and 3 bases respectively, with 9 bases between them. There are 11 residues in the CDR3. The CDR3 DNA reads as TGCAGCGCGGACAGCGAAGAGACCCAGTACTTC. Residues: CSADSEETQYF.

The chain uses TRBV5-1 and TRBJ1-1; D not resolved. Germline CDR1 reads SGHRS; CDR2 reads YFSETQ. The CDR3 consists of 13 residues. The V and J ends lost 4 bases and 1 base respectively, with 8 bases between them. CDR3 nucleotides: TGCGCCAGCAGCACCCGGGGGAACACTGAAGCTTTCTTT. This sequence encodes CASSTRGNTEAFF.

The rearrangement uses TRBV6-4 and TRBJ1-5; tentative D call: TRBD1 (6 bases). Deletions cut 11 bases from V and 1 base from J, with 15 bases between. Per the germline V gene, CDR1 is MRHNA and CDR2 is SNTAGT. The CDR3 runs 14 residues. The CDR3 loop reads CARRAGVSNQPQHF. As DNA, the CDR3 is TGTGCCCGCCGGGCAGGGGTAAGCAATCAGCCCCAGCATTTT.